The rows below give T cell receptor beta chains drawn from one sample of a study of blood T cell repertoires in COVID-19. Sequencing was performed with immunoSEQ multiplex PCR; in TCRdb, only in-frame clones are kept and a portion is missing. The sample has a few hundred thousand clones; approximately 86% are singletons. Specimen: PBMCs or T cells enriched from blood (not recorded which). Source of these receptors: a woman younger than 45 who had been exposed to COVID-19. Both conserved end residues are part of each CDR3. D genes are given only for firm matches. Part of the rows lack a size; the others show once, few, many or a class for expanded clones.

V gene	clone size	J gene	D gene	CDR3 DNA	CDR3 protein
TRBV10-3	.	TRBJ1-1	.	TGTGCCATCAGTGAGTCGGAAGGGTCGGGAATGAACACTGAAGCTTTCTTT	CAISESEGSGMNTEAFF
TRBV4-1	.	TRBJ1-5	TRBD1	TGCGCCAGCAGCCAAGAGATTACAGGGGGATACAATCAGCCCCAGCATTTT	CASSQEITGGYNQPQHF
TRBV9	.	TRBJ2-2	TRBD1	TGTGCCAGCAGCTACTCCCGACAGGGCTCAATGGGCGGGGAGCTGTTTTTT	CASSYSRQGSMGGELFF
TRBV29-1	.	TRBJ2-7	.	TGCAGCGTCCGGACAGACTCCTACGAGCAGTACTTC	CSVRTDSYEQYF
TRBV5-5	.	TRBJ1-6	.	TGTGCCAGCAGCTTAGACCCACAGGGAGATTCACCCCTCCACTTT	CASSLDPQGDSPLHF
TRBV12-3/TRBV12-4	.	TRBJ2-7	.	TGTGCCAGCGCTCCGGACAGCAGCTACGAGCAGTACTTC	CASAPDSSYEQYF
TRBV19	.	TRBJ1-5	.	TGTGCCAGTAGTATGCGATCAAACCCCGTTCGCAATCAGCCCCAGCATTTT	CASSMRSNPVRNQPQHF
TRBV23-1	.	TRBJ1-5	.	TGCGCCAGCAGTCAATCGTGGGGGGAGGGCAATCAGCCCCAGCATTTT	CASSQSWGEGNQPQHF
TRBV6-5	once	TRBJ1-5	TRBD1	TGTGCCAGCAGTACGATCACAGGGGATCAGCCCCAGCATTTT	CASSTITGDQPQHF
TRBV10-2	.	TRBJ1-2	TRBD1	TGCGCCACCCTTTTCCTCAGGGGGCGCAGCGATGGCTACACCTTC	CATLFLRGRSDGYTF
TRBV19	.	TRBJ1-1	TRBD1	TGTGCCAGTAGTCCGGACAGGGTTCAGGATATGAACACTGAAGCTTTCTTT	CASSPDRVQDMNTEAFF
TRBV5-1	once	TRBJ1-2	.	TGCGCCAGCAGCCAGGGGCCAGGGTCCTATGGCTACACCTTC	CASSQGPGSYGYTF
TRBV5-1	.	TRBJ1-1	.	TGCGCCAGCAGCCCCCAGGAGAACACTGAAGCTTTCTTT	CASSPQENTEAFF
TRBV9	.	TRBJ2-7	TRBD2	TGTGCCAGCAGCGTAGGGGGAGGGGAGTACGAGCAGTACTTC	CASSVGGGEYEQYF
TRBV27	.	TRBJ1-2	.	TGTGCCAGCACTCCCTTCTTGGGGGGGCTGAATGGCTACACCTTC	CASTPFLGGLNGYTF